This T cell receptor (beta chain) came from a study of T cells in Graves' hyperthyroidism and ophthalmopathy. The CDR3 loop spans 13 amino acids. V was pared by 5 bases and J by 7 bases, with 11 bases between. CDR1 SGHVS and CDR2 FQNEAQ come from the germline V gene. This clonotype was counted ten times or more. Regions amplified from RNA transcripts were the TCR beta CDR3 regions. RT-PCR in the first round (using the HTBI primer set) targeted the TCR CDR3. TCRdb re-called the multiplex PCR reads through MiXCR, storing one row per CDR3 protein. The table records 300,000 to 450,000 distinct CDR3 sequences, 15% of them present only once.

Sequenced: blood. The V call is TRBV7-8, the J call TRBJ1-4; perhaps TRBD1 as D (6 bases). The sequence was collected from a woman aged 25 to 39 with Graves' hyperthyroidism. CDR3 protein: CASSQGTFEKLFF. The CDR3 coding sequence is TGTGCCAGCAGCCAGGGGACATTTGAAAAACTGTTTTTT.